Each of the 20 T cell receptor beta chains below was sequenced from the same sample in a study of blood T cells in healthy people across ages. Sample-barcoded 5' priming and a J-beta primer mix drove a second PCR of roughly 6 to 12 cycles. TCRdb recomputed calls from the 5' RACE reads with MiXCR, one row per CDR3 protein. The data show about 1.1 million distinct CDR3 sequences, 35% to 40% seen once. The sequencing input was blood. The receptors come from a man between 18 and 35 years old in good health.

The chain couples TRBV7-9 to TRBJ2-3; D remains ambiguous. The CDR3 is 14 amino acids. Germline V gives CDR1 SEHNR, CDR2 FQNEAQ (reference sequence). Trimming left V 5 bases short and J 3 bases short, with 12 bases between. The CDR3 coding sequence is TGTGCCAGCAGCCCCACCTGGGTTACAGATACGCAGTATTTT. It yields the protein CASSPTWVTDTQYF.

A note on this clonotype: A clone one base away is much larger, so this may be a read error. The CDR3 is CASSQERDRDGYTF. In DNA form, the CDR3 reads TGCGCCAGCAGCCAAGAGAGGGACAGGGATGGCTACACCTTC. The rearrangement links TRBV4-3 to TRBJ1-2; 9 positions match TRBD1. After removal of 0 bases from V and 6 bases from J, the junction contained 2 bases not matched to a gene. This CDR3 has 14 residues. CDR1 is LGHNA, CDR2 YSLEER, per germline.

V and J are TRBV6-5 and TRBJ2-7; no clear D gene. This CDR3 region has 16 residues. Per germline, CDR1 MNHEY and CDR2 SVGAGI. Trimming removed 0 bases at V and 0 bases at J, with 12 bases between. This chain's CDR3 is CASSYSVLRSSYEQYF. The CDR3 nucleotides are TGTGCCAGCAGTTACTCTGTACTCAGGAGCTCCTACGAGCAGTACTTC.

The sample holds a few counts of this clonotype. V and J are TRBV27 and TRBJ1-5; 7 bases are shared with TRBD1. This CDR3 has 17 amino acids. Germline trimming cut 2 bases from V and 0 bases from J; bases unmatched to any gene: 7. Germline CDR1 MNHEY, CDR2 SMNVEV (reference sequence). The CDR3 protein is CASSLRGQTTSNQPQHF. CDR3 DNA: TGTGCCAGCAGTTTACGGGGACAGACCACTAGCAATCAGCCCCAGCATTTT.

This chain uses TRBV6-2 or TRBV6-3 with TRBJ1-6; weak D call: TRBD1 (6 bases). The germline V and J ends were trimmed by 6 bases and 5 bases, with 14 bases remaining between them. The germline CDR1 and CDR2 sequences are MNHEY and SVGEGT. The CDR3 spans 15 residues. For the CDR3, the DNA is TGTGCCAGCAGGGGACAACTCCAAGATAATTCACCCCTCCACTTT. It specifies CASRGQLQDNSPLHF.

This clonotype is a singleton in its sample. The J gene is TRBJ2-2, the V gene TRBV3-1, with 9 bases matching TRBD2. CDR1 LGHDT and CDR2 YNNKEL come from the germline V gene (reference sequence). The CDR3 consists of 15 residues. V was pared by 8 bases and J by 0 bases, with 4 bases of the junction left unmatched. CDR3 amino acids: CASLAGGPNTGELFF. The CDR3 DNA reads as TGTGCCAGCCTTGCGGGGGGGCCGAACACCGGGGAGCTGTTTTTT.

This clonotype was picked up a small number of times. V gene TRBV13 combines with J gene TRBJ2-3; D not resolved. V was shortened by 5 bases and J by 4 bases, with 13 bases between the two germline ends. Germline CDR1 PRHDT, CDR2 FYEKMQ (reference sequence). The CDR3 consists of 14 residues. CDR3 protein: CASSPDSNSDTQYF. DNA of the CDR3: TGTGCCAGCAGCCCCGACTCGAATTCAGATACGCAGTATTTT.

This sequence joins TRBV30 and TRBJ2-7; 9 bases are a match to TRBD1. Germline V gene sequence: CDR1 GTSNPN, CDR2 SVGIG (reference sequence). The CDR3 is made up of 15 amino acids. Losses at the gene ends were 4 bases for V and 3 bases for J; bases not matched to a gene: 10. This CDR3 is CAWTTTGTGIYEQYF. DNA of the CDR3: TGTGCCTGGACCACGACCGGGACAGGGATCTACGAGCAGTACTTC.

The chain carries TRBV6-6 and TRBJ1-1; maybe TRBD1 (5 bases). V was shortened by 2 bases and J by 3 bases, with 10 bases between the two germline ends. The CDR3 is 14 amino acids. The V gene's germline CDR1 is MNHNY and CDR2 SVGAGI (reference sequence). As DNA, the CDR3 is TGTGCCAGCAGTTACGCGGGGGAGCACACTGAAGCTTTCTTT. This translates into CASSYAGEHTEAFF.

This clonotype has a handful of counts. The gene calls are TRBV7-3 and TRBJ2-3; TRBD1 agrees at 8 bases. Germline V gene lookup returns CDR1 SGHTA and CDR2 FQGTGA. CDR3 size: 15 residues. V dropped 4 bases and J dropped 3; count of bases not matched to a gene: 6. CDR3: CASSWTDRVTDTQYF. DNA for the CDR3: TGTGCCAGCAGCTGGACGGACAGGGTTACAGATACGCAGTATTTT.

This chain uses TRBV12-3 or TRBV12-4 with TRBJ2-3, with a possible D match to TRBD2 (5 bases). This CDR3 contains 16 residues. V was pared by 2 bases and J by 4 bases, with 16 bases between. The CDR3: CASSLLGMRVADTQYF. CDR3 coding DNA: TGTGCCAGCAGTTTATTGGGGATGCGGGTGGCAGATACGCAGTATTTT.

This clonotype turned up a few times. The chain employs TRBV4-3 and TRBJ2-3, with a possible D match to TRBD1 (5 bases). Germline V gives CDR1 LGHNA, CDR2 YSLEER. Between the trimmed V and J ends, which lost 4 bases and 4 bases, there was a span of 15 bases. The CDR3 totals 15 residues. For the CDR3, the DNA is TGCGCCAGCAGCCCCGCGGCAGGGTCGGCAGATACGCAGTATTTT. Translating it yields CASSPAAGSADTQYF.

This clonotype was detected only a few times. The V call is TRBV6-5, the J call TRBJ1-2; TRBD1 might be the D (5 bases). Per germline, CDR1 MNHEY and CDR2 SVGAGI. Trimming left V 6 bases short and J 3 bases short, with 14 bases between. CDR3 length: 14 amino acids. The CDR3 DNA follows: TGTGCCAGCAGCCGCCCAGGGATCGACTATGGCTACACCTTC. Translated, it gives CASSRPGIDYGYTF.

CDR3 residues: CASSSHNEDTQYF. DNA of the CDR3: TGTGCCAGCAGCTCCCACAATGAGGATACGCAGTATTTT. The chain recombines TRBV7-9 with TRBJ2-3; D gene uncertain. Germline CDR1 and CDR2: SEHNR and FQNEAQ (reference sequence). CDR3 length equals 13 residues. V was shortened by 4 bases and J by 6 bases, with 11 bases between the two germline ends.

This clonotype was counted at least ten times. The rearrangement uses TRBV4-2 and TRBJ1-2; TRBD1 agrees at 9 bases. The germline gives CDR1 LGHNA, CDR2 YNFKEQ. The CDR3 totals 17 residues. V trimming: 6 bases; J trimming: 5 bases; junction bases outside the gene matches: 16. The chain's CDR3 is CASRHSGTGPDPYGYTF. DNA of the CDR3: TGTGCCAGCAGGCATTCCGGGACAGGGCCGGACCCGTATGGCTACACCTTC.

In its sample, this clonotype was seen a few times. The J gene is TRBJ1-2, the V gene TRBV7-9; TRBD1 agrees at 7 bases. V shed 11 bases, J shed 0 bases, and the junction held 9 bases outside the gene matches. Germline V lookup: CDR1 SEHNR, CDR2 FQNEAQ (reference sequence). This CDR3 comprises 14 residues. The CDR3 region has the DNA TGTGCCGGATTAGGACAGGCCCCTAACTATGGCTACACCTTC. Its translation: CAGLGQAPNYGYTF. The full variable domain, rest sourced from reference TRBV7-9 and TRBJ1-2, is DTGVSQNPRHKITKRGQNVTFRCDPISEHNRLYWYRQTLGQGPEFLTYFQNEAQLEKSRLLSDRFSAERPKGSFSTLEIQRTEQGDSAMYLCAGLGQAPNYGYTFGSGTRLTVV.

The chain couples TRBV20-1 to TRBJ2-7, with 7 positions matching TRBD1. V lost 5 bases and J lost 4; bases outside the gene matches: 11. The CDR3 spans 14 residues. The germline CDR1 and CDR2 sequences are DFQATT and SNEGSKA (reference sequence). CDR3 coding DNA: TGCAGTGCTGAGTACCCGGGACAGCGATACGAGCAGTACTTC. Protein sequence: CSAEYPGQRYEQYF.

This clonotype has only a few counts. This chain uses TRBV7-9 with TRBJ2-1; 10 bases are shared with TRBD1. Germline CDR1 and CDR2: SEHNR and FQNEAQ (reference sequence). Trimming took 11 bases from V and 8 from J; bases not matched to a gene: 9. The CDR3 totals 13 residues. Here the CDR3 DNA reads TGTGCCCCCGAGGGACAGGGGTCGTATGAGCAGTTCTTC. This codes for CAPEGQGSYEQFF.

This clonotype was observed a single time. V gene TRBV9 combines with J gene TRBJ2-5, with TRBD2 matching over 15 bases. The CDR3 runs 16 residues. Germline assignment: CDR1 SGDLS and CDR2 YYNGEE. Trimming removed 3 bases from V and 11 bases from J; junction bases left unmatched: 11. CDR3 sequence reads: CASSDGLAGGYNEQYF. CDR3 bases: TGTGCCAGCAGCGACGGACTAGCGGGGGGGTACAATGAGCAGTACTTC.

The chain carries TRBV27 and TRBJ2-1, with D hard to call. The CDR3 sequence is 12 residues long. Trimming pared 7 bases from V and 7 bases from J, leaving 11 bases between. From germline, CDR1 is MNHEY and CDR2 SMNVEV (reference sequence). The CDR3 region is CASKFMGNEQFF. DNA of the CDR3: TGTGCCAGCAAGTTTATGGGGAATGAGCAGTTCTTC.